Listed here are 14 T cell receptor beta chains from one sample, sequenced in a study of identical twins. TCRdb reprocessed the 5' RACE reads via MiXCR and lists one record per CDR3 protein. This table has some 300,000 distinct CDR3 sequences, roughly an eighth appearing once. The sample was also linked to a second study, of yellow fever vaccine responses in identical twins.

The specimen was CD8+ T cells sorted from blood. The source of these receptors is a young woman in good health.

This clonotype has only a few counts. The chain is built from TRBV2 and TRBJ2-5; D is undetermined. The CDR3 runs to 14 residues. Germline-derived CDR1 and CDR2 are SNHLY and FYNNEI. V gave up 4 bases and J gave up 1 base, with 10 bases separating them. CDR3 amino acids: CASSGTYLQETQYF. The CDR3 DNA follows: TGTGCCAGCAGTGGCACGTACCTCCAAGAGACCCAGTACTTC.

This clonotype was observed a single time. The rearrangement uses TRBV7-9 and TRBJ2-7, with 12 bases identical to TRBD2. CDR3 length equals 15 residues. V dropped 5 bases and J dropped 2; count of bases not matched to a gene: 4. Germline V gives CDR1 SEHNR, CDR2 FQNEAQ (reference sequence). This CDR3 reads CASSGTSGYTYEQYF. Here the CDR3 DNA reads TGTGCCAGCAGCGGGACTAGCGGGTATACCTACGAGCAGTACTTC.

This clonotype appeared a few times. The CDR3 loop is CASSLARLGETQYF. Here the CDR3 DNA reads TGTGCCAGCAGTTTAGCGCGGTTGGGGGAGACCCAGTACTTC. The V and J genes are TRBV12-3 or TRBV12-4 and TRBJ2-5; D gene unclear. Trimming shortened V by 0 bases and J by 5 bases, and 10 bases separated the two germline ends. The CDR3 sequence is 14 residues long.

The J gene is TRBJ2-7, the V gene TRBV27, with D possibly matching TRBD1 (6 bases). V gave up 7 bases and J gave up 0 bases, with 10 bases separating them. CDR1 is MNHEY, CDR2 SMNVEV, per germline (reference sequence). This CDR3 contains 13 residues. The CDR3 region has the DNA TGTGCCAGCAAAACAGGGAGCTCCTACGAGCAGTACTTC. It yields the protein CASKTGSSYEQYF.

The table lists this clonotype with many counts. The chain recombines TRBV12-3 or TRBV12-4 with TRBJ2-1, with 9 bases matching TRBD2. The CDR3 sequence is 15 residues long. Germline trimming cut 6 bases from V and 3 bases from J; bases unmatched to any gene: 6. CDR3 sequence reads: CASRPSGDLYNEQFF. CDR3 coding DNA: TGTGCCAGCAGGCCTAGCGGGGACCTCTACAATGAGCAGTTCTTC.

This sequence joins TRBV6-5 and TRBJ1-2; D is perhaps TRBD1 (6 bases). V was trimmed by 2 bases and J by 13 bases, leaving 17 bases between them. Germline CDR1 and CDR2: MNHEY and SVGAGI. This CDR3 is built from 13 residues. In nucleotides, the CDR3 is TGTGCCAGCAGTTACGGACAGCTGAACAAGTGCACCTTC. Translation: CASSYGQLNKCTF.

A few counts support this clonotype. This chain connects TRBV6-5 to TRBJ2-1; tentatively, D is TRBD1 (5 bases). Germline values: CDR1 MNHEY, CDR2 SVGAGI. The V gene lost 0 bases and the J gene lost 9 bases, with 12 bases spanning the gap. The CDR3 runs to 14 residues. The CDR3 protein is CASSYSTPQGEQFF. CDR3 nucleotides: TGTGCCAGCAGTTACTCGACACCCCAGGGTGAGCAGTTCTTC.

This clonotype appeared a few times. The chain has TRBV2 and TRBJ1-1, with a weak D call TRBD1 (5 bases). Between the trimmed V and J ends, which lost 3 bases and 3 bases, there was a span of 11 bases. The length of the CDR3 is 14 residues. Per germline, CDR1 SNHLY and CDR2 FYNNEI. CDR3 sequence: CASSDDGGDTEAFF. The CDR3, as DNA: TGTGCCAGCAGTGACGACGGGGGGGACACTGAAGCTTTCTTT. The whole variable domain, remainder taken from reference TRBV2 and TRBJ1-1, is EPEVTQTPSHQVTQMGQEVILRCVPISNHLYFYWYRQILGQKVEFLVSFYNNEISEKSEIFDDQFSVERPDGSNFTLKIRSTKLEDSAMYFCASSDDGGDTEAFFGQGTRLTVV.

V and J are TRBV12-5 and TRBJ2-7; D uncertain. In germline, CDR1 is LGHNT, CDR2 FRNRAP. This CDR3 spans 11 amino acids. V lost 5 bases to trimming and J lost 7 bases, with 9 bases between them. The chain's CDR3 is CASGPGDEQYF. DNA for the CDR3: TGTGCTAGTGGTCCCGGCGATGAGCAGTACTTC.

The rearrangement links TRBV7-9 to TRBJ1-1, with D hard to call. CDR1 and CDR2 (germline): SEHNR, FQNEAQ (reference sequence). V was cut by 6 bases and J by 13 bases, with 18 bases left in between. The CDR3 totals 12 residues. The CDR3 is CASSLGNAWVFF. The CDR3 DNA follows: TGTGCCAGCAGTTTGGGCAACGCGTGGGTTTTCTTT.

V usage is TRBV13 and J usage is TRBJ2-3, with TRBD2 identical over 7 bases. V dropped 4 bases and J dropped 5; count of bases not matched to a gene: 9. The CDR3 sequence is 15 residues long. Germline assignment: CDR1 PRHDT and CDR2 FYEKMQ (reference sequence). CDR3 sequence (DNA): TGTGCCAGCAGCTCTGAGCGGGACTACAAAGATACGCAGTATTTT. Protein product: CASSSERDYKDTQYF.

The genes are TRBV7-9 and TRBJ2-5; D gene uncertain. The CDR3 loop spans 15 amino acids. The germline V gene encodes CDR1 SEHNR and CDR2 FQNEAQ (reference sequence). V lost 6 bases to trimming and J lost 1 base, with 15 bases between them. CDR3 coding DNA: TGTGCCAGCAGTATCCCCCATAGGATCCAAGAGACCCAGTACTTC. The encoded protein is CASSIPHRIQETQYF.

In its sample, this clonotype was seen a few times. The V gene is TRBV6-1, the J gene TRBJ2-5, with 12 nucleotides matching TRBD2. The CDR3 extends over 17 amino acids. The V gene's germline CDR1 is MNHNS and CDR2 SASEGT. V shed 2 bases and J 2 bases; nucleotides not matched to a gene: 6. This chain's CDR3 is CASSERFLAGGQETQYF. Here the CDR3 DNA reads TGTGCCAGCAGTGAAAGGTTCCTAGCGGGGGGGCAAGAGACCCAGTACTTC.

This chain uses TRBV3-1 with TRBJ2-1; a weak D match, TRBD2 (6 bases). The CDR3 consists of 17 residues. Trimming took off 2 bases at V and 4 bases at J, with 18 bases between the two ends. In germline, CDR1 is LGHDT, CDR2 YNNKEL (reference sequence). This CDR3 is CASSQTLSGGFYNEQFF. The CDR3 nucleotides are TGTGCCAGCAGCCAAACGCTCTCTGGGGGGTTTTACAATGAGCAGTTCTTC.